This T cell receptor (beta chain) was recovered during a study of CD8 T cells in ankylosing spondylitis. Overall study findings and caveats: In peripheral blood, disease-linked CD8+ clones occurred at relatively low frequencies. Disease-linked clones were reportedly significantly enriched in matched ankylosing spondylitis synovial fluid.

TCRdb processed the 5' RACE reads anew with MiXCR; each CDR3 protein has one entry. The profile covers over 150,000 distinct CDR3 sequences, with about 18% appearing a single time and around 4% taken by the ten largest. The V end was cut by 3 bases, the J end by 4 bases, with 7 bases between. This CDR3 contains 13 residues. This clonotype has a count of ten or more. The antigen is undetermined. Sequences were obtained from blood, either unsorted or a sorted T cell fraction (not recorded which). The sequence was obtained from a male donor under 30 with ankylosing spondylitis or in good health (not recorded which). This chain uses TRBV12-3 or TRBV12-4 with TRBJ1-3; D is uncertain. The CDR3 sequence: CASSLGLGNTIYF. The CDR3 nucleotides read TGTGCCAGCAGTTTGGGCCTAGGAAACACCATATATTTT.